A single TCR beta chain is shown here with its context. The record originates from a study of blood T cell repertoires in COVID-19. Clones were read by immunoSEQ multiplex PCR, and TCRdb kept only the in-frame ones, dropping some. The table has 90,000 to 100,000 clones, approximately 90% seen once; the top ten hold 5% to 6.5%. The V end was cut by 5 bases, the J end by 6 bases, with 13 bases between. Germline assignment: CDR1 SEHNR and CDR2 FQNEAQ (reference sequence). The CDR3 is 13 amino acids. The chain recombines TRBV7-9 with TRBJ1-2; D might be TRBD1 (6 bases). This clonotype was obtained from a man over 45 with acute or convalescent COVID-19. Sequenced input: peripheral blood. CDR3 nucleotides: TGTGCCAGCAGCCTCGGACAGCTTGATGGCTACACCTTC. Its protein product is CASSLGQLDGYTF.